The clone carrying this T cell receptor beta chain was detected a few times. Its antigen is not identified. At one end the junction does not follow the germline gene, possibly because of a read error. Pooling of second doses given at about 4 or about 12 weeks was done. The data belong to a study of T cell responses to AZD1222 COVID-19 vaccine. General observations from the study: The peak T cell response came first, and repertoires were sampled only after it. Spike-specific TCR depth and breadth grew after two AZD1222 doses.

Clones were sequenced by immunoSEQ multiplex PCR, and TCRdb holds only the in-frame ones, with some missing. The data hold around 270,000 clones, with about 94% observed a single time. The specimen was peripheral blood, collected 28 days after the second AZD1222 dose. The clonotype comes from an adult who received the AZD1222 COVID-19 vaccine.

The CDR3 DNA follows: TGTGCCAGCAGCGTATTGTACGGTGCGGGACACCATATATACTTT. Its translation is CASSVLYGAGHHIYF. The chain recombines TRBV9 with TRBJ1-3, with a weak D call TRBD1 (6 bases). This CDR3 contains 15 residues. Germline V lookup: CDR1 SGDLS, CDR2 YYNGEE.